The 22 T cell receptor beta chains below all came from one sample that was sequenced in a study of T cells in Graves' hyperthyroidism and ophthalmopathy. Amplification of TCR beta CDR3 regions used RNA as the template. The HTBI primer set was used in a first-round RT-PCR of the TCR CDR3. Using its own MiXCR run on the multiplex PCR reads, TCRdb lists one record per CDR3 protein. The profile shows a few hundred thousand distinct CDR3 sequences, about 16% of them singletons. The sequenced sample consisted of blood. The source of these receptors is a woman aged 25 to 45 with Graves' ophthalmopathy.

Only a few counts were recorded for this clonotype. The chain employs TRBV19 and TRBJ2-2, with D tentatively TRBD2 (6 bases). The germline gives CDR1 LNHDA, CDR2 SQIVND (reference sequence). Trimming stripped 7 bases from V and 6 bases from J, with 18 bases between. This CDR3 is built from 15 residues. The CDR3 reads CASTHVRGLPGELFF. Here the CDR3 DNA reads TGTGCCAGTACCCACGTTAGGGGACTTCCCGGGGAGCTGTTTTTT.

This clonotype was seen repeatedly, ten times or more. The chain carries TRBV27 and TRBJ2-5, with D perhaps matching TRBD1 (6 bases). From germline, CDR1 is MNHEY and CDR2 SMNVEV (reference sequence). V gave up 5 bases and J gave up 5 bases, with 12 bases separating them. This CDR3 contains 13 residues. CDR3 sequence: CASSLDRLETQYF. In nucleotides, the CDR3 is TGTGCCAGCAGTCTTGACAGGTTGGAGACCCAGTACTTC.

V is TRBV7-2 and J is TRBJ2-3; the match to TRBD2 covers 15 bases. Germline CDR1 and CDR2: SGHTA and FQGNSA. The ends lost 3 bases at V and 5 bases at J; junction bases unmatched: 6. This CDR3 region has 17 residues. Here the CDR3 reads CASSFGLAGGPVDTQYF. The DNA of the CDR3 is TGTGCCAGCAGCTTCGGACTAGCGGGAGGGCCGGTAGATACGCAGTATTTT.

This clonotype was seen a handful of times. The chain links TRBV19 to TRBJ1-5; D not certain. Trimming pared 2 bases from V and 7 bases from J, leaving 9 bases between. This CDR3 has 13 residues. Germline lookup yields CDR1 LNHDA and CDR2 SQIVND (reference sequence). CDR3 sequence (DNA): TGTGCCAGTAGTATAACATCAATGCAGCCCCAGCATTTT. This sequence encodes CASSITSMQPQHF. Supplemented by reference TRBV19 and TRBJ1-5, the full variable domain reads DGGITQSPKYLFRKEGQNVTLSCEQNLNHDAMYWYRQDPGQGLRLIYYSQIVNDFQKGDIAEGYSVSREKKESFPLTVTSAQKNPTAFYLCASSITSMQPQHFGDGTRLSIL.

A few counts support this clonotype. The rearrangement joins TRBV28 to TRBJ2-1; D uncertain. Per germline, CDR1 MDHEN and CDR2 SYDVKM. This CDR3 is 13 amino acids long. V dropped 5 bases and J dropped 2 bases, with 7 bases sitting between them. The CDR3 DNA follows: TGTGCCAGCAGTCGTAGGACCTACAATGAGCAGTTCTTC. This codes for CASSRRTYNEQFF.

This clonotype has a count of ten or more. The rearrangement links TRBV5-6 to TRBJ1-2; tentatively, D is TRBD1 (6 bases). Germline CDR1 SGHDT, CDR2 YYEEEE. Trimming removed 4 bases from V and 7 bases from J, with 11 bases in between. The CDR3 runs 12 residues. Here the CDR3 DNA reads TGTGCCAGCAGCCCAGGGGAACGTGGCTACACCTTC. It yields the protein CASSPGERGYTF.

The chain employs TRBV13 and TRBJ2-7; D unresolved. Trimming stripped 1 base from V and 6 bases from J, with 13 bases between. The CDR3 spans 14 residues. The germline V gene has CDR1 PRHDT and CDR2 FYEKMQ (reference sequence). Here the CDR3 DNA reads TGTGCCAGCAGCTTAGCAGGCAGGCTTGTCGAGCAGTACTTC. This encodes CASSLAGRLVEQYF.

This clonotype was detected many times. The chain employs TRBV18 and TRBJ1-1, with D uncertain. Germline lookup yields CDR1 KGHSH and CDR2 LQKENI. V gave up 2 bases and J gave up 10 bases, with 17 bases separating them. The CDR3 runs to 14 residues. The CDR3 reads CASSPNDVGPAAFF. The CDR3 DNA reads TGTGCCAGCTCACCAAATGACGTAGGACCGGCAGCTTTCTTT.

This clonotype was picked up a small number of times. V gene TRBV11-2 combines with J gene TRBJ2-2, with 7 bases that match TRBD1. V dropped 5 bases and J dropped 2; count of bases not matched to a gene: 5. Per germline, CDR1 SGHAT and CDR2 FQNNGV. The CDR3 spans 15 residues. The DNA for the CDR3 is TGTGCCAGCAGCACAGGGGTGTTTAACACCGGGGAGCTGTTTTTT. It yields the protein CASSTGVFNTGELFF.

V gene TRBV27 combines with J gene TRBJ2-2; D is perhaps TRBD1 or TRBD2 (5 bases each). The CDR3 totals 18 residues. V dropped 5 bases and J dropped 3 bases, with 22 bases sitting between them. Per the germline V gene, CDR1 is MNHEY and CDR2 is SMNVEV (reference sequence). The chain's CDR3 is CASSPTTGTALDTGELFF. The CDR3 bases are TGTGCCAGCAGTCCGACCACCGGGACCGCCCTCGACACCGGGGAGCTGTTTTTT.

This chain joins TRBV2 and TRBJ1-5; D possibly corresponds to TRBD1 (6 bases). The V gene's germline CDR1 is SNHLY and CDR2 FYNNEI. The CDR3 runs 15 residues. The germline V and J ends were trimmed by 1 base and 7 bases, with 14 bases remaining between them. CDR3 bases: TGTGCCAGCAGTGAAGAAGGTTCTGGGGGCCAGCCCCAGCATTTT. It is translated as CASSEEGSGGQPQHF.

Notes on this clonotype: A read error may explain this, as a much larger clone is one base away. CDR3 coding DNA: TGTGCCAGCAGCTTATTGTTGGCCGGAGGGGAAAACATTCAGTACTTC. It yields the protein CASSLLLAGGENIQYF. The V and J genes are TRBV11-1 and TRBJ2-4, with a possible D match to TRBD2 (6 bases). CDR1 and CDR2 (germline): SGHAT, FQDESV (reference sequence). This CDR3 contains 16 residues. V dropped 2 bases and J dropped 5 bases, with 16 bases sitting between them.

In its sample, this clonotype was seen many times. The chain links TRBV20-1 to TRBJ2-1; D is uncertain. V gave up 5 bases and J gave up 5 bases, with 13 bases separating them. Germline values: CDR1 DFQATT, CDR2 SNEGSKA (reference sequence). This CDR3 contains 13 residues. This chain's CDR3 is CSALLDVDNEQFF. CDR3 in DNA: TGCAGTGCTCTCCTGGACGTTGACAATGAGCAGTTCTTC.

The table lists this clonotype with many counts. The V gene is TRBV5-1, the J gene TRBJ1-2, with TRBD1 matching 7 bases. Germline CDR1 is SGHRS and CDR2 is YFSETQ. The CDR3 totals 15 residues. The J segment lost 0 bases and the V segment lost 4 bases, leaving 6 bases of the junction unmatched. The CDR3 spells CASSPGTAANYGYTF. CDR3 in DNA: TGCGCCAGCAGCCCGGGGACAGCAGCTAACTATGGCTACACCTTC.

In the case of this clonotype: One end of the junction is discordant with germline, which a read error may explain. The chain couples TRBV5-1 to TRBJ2-7, with D hard to call. The CDR3 has 15 residues. Germline CDR1 SGHRS, CDR2 YFSETQ. The CDR3 sequence is CASSSPVGGFYEQYF. The CDR3 bases are TGTGCCAGCAGTTCCCCTGTGGGTGGTTTCTACGAGCAGTACTTC.

J is TRBJ2-7 and V is TRBV6-1; 8 positions match TRBD1. CDR3 size: 14 residues. The junction had 6 bases not matched to a gene; V was cut back by 5 bases and J by 3 bases. From germline, CDR1 is MNHNS and CDR2 SASEGT. The CDR3 region has the DNA TGTGCCAGCAGTAGGACAGGGCTCATCTACGAGCAGTACTTC. It is translated as CASSRTGLIYEQYF.

This clonotype was found many times. This chain uses TRBV5-5 with TRBJ2-7; D possibly corresponds to TRBD1 (6 bases). V was shortened by 4 bases and J by 0 bases, with 11 bases between the two germline ends. Germline CDR1 is SGHKS and CDR2 is YYEKEE (reference sequence). The CDR3 has 14 residues. CDR3 in amino acids: CASSDTGPSYEQYF. The DNA of the CDR3 is TGTGCCAGCAGCGACACAGGGCCCTCCTACGAGCAGTACTTC.

This sequence joins TRBV27 and TRBJ2-1, with 8 bases that match TRBD1. V shed 6 bases and J 7 bases; nucleotides not matched to a gene: 11. Germline-derived CDR1 and CDR2 are MNHEY and SMNVEV (reference sequence). The CDR3 has 15 residues. CDR3 in DNA: TGTGCCAGCAGGGACCGGGACAGGCCCCTTAATGAGCAGTTCTTC. Its translation is CASRDRDRPLNEQFF.

At least ten counts were recorded for this clonotype. CDR3 nucleotide sequence: TGTGCCAGCAGGGCAGGGTATGGCTACACCTTC. It translates to CASRAGYGYTF. This chain connects TRBV27 to TRBJ1-2; perhaps TRBD1 as D (5 bases). The germline V and J ends were trimmed by 6 bases and 5 bases, with 7 bases remaining between them. The CDR3 contains 11 residues. Germline values: CDR1 MNHEY, CDR2 SMNVEV (reference sequence).

This clonotype was detected only a few times. V is TRBV4-1 and J is TRBJ1-2; 7 positions agree with TRBD1. The CDR3 length is 16 residues. Unmatched junction bases numbered 11, after V lost 1 base and J lost 6 bases. Germline V lookup: CDR1 MGHRA, CDR2 YSYEKL. Here the CDR3 DNA reads TGCGCCAGCAGCCAAGTAGGGGCAGGGGGTAAGAATGGCTACACCTTC. Translation gives CASSQVGAGGKNGYTF.

In its sample, this clonotype was seen many times. The chain is built from TRBV12-3 or TRBV12-4 and TRBJ2-7; 9 positions agree with TRBD1. There are 15 residues in the CDR3. The J segment lost 3 bases and the V segment lost 5 bases, leaving 8 bases of the junction unmatched. CDR3 DNA sequence: TGTGCCAGCAGTCCCCGCGGGACAGGGTTCTACGAGCAGTACTTC. Translation: CASSPRGTGFYEQYF.

This clonotype was counted only a few times. This chain connects TRBV12-3 or TRBV12-4 to TRBJ1-5; perhaps TRBD1 as D (5 bases). V lost 8 bases to trimming and J lost 3 bases, with 14 bases between them. The CDR3 is 14 amino acids. CDR3 sequence: CASCGGGPNQPQHF. The CDR3 nucleotides read TGTGCCAGCTGTGGTGGGGGACCCAATCAGCCCCAGCATTTT.